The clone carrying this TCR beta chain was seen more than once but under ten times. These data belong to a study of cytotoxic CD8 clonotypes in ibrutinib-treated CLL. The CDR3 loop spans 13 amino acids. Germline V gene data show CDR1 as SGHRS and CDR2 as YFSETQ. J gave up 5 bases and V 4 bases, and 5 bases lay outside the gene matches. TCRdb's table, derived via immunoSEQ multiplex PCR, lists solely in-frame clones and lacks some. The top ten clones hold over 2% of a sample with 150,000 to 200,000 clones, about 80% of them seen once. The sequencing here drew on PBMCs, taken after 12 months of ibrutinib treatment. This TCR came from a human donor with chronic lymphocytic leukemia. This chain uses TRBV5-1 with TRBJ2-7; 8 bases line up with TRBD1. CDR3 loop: CASSADRAHEQYF. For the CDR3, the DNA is TGCGCCAGCAGCGCGGACAGGGCCCACGAGCAGTACTTC. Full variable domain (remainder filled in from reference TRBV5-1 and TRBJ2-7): KAGVTQTPRYLIKTRGQQVTLSCSPISGHRSVSWYQQTPGQGLQFLFEYFSETQRNKGNFPGRFSGRQFSNSRSEMNVSTLELGDSALYLCASSADRAHEQYFGPGTRLTVT.